The 7 T cell receptor beta chains listed next were all sequenced from one sample in a study of blood T cell repertoires in COVID-19. The repertoire was sequenced with immunoSEQ multiplex PCR; TCRdb's copy has only in-frame clones and lacks some. The table records about 270,000 clones, around 87% of them present only once. Input material: peripheral blood. Receptor source: a woman aged 45 to 65 with acute or convalescent COVID-19.

V and J are TRBV11-2 and TRBJ1-1, with TRBD1 identical over 7 bases. CDR1 and CDR2 from the germline V gene are SGHAT and FQNNGV. After removal of 3 bases from V and 4 bases from J, the junction contained 5 bases not matched to a gene. There are 14 residues in the CDR3. CDR3 residues: CASSFYRTGTEAFF. CDR3 nucleotide sequence: TGTGCCAGCAGCTTTTACCGGACAGGCACTGAAGCTTTCTTT.

The chain is built from TRBV15 and TRBJ2-3, with 7 positions matching TRBD2. The germline V gene has CDR1 LNHNV and CDR2 YYDKDF (reference sequence). CDR3 length: 14 amino acids. V shed 1 base, J shed 4 bases, and the junction held 2 bases outside the gene matches. In nucleotides, the CDR3 is TGTGCCACCAGCAGAGTCGCGGGGGCAGATACGCAGTATTTT. Protein sequence: CATSRVAGADTQYF.

This chain joins TRBV27 and TRBJ1-1, with TRBD1 matching 8 bases. The CDR3 length is 13 residues. Germline V gene lookup returns CDR1 MNHEY and CDR2 SMNVEV (reference sequence). Trimming at V came to 4 bases and at J to 7 bases, leaving 5 bases not matched to a gene. In DNA, the CDR3 is TGTGCCAGCAGTTCACAGGGGGATATTGAAGCTTTCTTT. It translates to CASSSQGDIEAFF.

The chain uses TRBV30 and TRBJ1-5, with D tentatively TRBD1 (6 bases). Germline CDR1 reads GTSNPN; CDR2 reads SVGIG (reference sequence). Trimming left V 2 bases short and J 5 bases short, with 10 bases between. CDR3 length: 13 amino acids. DNA of the CDR3: TGTGCCTGGAGTAAACAGGGCGATCAGCCCCAGCATTTT. Its protein product is CAWSKQGDQPQHF.

This chain links TRBV6-6 with TRBJ1-4, with a tentative D call TRBD1 (5 bases). V was trimmed by 7 bases and J by 3 bases, leaving 15 bases between them. The CDR3 has 15 amino acids. In germline, CDR1 is MNHNY, CDR2 SVGAGI (reference sequence). The CDR3 loop is CASIQRAQANEKLFF. DNA for the CDR3: TGTGCCAGCATCCAACGAGCACAGGCTAATGAAAAACTGTTTTTT.

The V gene is TRBV15, the J gene TRBJ2-7; 9 positions match TRBD1. Germline V gene lookup returns CDR1 LNHNV and CDR2 YYDKDF (reference sequence). This CDR3 is built from 16 residues. The J segment lost 3 bases and the V segment lost 1 base, leaving 7 bases of the junction unmatched. The CDR3 sequence is CATSRGSPGQGYEQYF. The DNA for the CDR3 is TGTGCCACCAGCAGAGGAAGTCCGGGACAGGGCTACGAGCAGTACTTC.

This clone was observed a single time. The chain is built from TRBV24-1 and TRBJ1-5; no clear D gene. Trimming removed 5 bases at V and 11 bases at J, with 12 bases between. The germline gives CDR1 KGHDR, CDR2 SFDVKD. CDR3 size: 12 residues. CDR3 sequence (DNA): TGTGCCACCAGTGGTCCAACAGAGACCCAGCATTTT. As protein: CATSGPTETQHF.